This T cell receptor beta chain was captured by sequencing in a study of blood T cells in healthy people across ages. Study-wide results and limits: Across the age range, TCR beta diversity per million T cells fell in a roughly linear way. Since the PBMCs were unsorted, naive and antigen-experienced cells could not be conclusively compared.

CDR1 is DFQATT and CDR2 is SNEGSKA in the germline V gene (reference sequence). This CDR3 contains 14 residues. Of note for this clonotype: The antigen is not known. One junction end does not reproduce the germline sequence, and a read error may be involved.

Alongside a J-beta primer mix, a sample-barcoded 5' primer served in a second PCR lasting about 6 to 11 cycles. Via MiXCR, TCRdb re-called the 5' RACE reads, giving one row per CDR3 protein. The profile covers 800,000 to 1,300,000 distinct CDR3 sequences, with roughly 24% appearing a single time and around 0.7% taken by the ten largest. The same data also went into a second study, on T cells of mothers and their children. According to that study: Added by the second PCR's M1S primer were sample barcodes and 2-4 random nucleotides. Researchers report slightly higher, though non-significant, overlap in related mother-child pairs than in unrelated pairs.

The V and J genes are TRBV20-1 and TRBJ1-5; the match to TRBD1 covers 8 bases. Specimen: blood. This sequence was found in a girl aged 2-10 years in good health. For the CDR3, the DNA is TGCGGTGCGGGACGGGACAGGAGTAATCAGCCCCAGCATTTT. It is translated as CGAGRDRSNQPQHF.